A single sample is the source of the 25 T cell receptor beta chains below, sequenced in a study of CD8+CD57+ T cells in acquired aplastic anemia. All patients picked for sequencing had shown, by flow cytometry, an expansion of CD8+CD57+ cells. For CDR3 and TCR beta VDJ profiling, genomic DNA was the template used. TCRdb analysed the reads with MiXCR anew, one entry per CDR3 protein. The sample records under 500,000 distinct CDR3 sequences, around a third being singletons. Sequenced: sorted CD4+, CD8+, or CD8+CD57+ T cells (not recorded which) from PBMCs. The source of these receptors is a human donor with aplastic anemia.

This clonotype appeared many times. V is TRBV5-1 and J is TRBJ1-2; TRBD1 is a possible D gene (6 bases). This CDR3 is built from 16 residues. Between the trimmed V and J ends, which lost 0 bases and 4 bases, there was a span of 16 bases. Germline assignment: CDR1 SGHRS and CDR2 YFSETQ. CDR3: CASSLAARGEIYGYTF. The CDR3 DNA reads as TGCGCCAGCAGCTTGGCGGCCAGGGGCGAAATCTATGGCTACACCTTC.

Many counts were recorded for this clonotype. The J gene is TRBJ2-3, the V gene TRBV12-3 or TRBV12-4; 11 bases align to TRBD2. Trimming cost V 5 bases and J 7 bases; bases outside gene matches: 11. The CDR3 contains 16 residues. This chain's CDR3 is CASSPLAGGVGNTQYF. As DNA, the CDR3 is TGTGCCAGCAGTCCGCTAGCGGGGGGCGTAGGGAATACGCAGTATTTT.

This clonotype has a count of ten or more. The chain couples TRBV7-2 to TRBJ2-5; 9 bases map to TRBD2. Trimming cost V 5 bases and J 10 bases; bases outside gene matches: 14. This CDR3 is built from 15 residues. In germline, CDR1 is SGHTA, CDR2 FQGNSA. CDR3 DNA: TGTGCCAGCAGCGGAGGGGCGGCGGGGGGGTCGCGCCAGTACTTC. This translates into CASSGGAAGGSRQYF.

This clonotype was recorded at least ten times. The chain recombines TRBV20-1 with TRBJ1-3, with D unresolved. Trimming took 3 bases from V and 2 from J, leaving 8 bases between them. This CDR3 has 13 residues. CDR1 is DFQATT, CDR2 SNEGSKA, per germline (reference sequence). The CDR3 loop is CSASMLAGNTIYF. The CDR3 DNA reads as TGCAGTGCTAGTATGCTTGCTGGAAACACCATATATTTT.

This chain uses TRBV25-1 with TRBJ2-7, with 10 bases aligning to TRBD2. The ends lost 4 bases at V and 6 bases at J; junction bases unmatched: 6. The CDR3 runs to 14 residues. In germline, CDR1 is MGHDK, CDR2 SYGVNS. The CDR3 spells CASSGTSGISEQYF. CDR3 nucleotides: TGTGCCAGCAGTGGTACTAGCGGGATCTCCGAGCAGTACTTC.

Note on this clonotype: Because the CDR3 is missing its conserved closing phenylalanine or tryptophan, this is likely a read error. The chain has TRBV12-3 or TRBV12-4 and TRBJ1-6, with 8 bases matching TRBD1. V lost 5 bases, J lost 5 bases, and 2 bases stayed unmatched. The CDR3 runs to 14 residues. Here the CDR3 reads CASSRQGNNSPLHL. In nucleotides, the CDR3 is TGTGCCAGCAGTCGACAGGGGAATAATTCACCCCTCCACCTT.

This clonotype was recorded at least ten times. Its ends do not fully match the called genes, so a read error is possible. The chain links TRBV7-7 to TRBJ2-2; D call uncertain. This CDR3 spans 13 amino acids. CDR1 SSHAT and CDR2 FNYEAQ come from the germline V gene (reference sequence). The CDR3: CASSFLTTGELFF. CDR3 nucleotide sequence: TGTGCTAGCAGCTTCTTGACAACCGGGGAGCTGTTTTTT.

This clonotype turned up a few times. The chain combines TRBV11-2 with TRBJ2-7; D is undetermined. The CDR3 length is 11 residues. Germline lookup yields CDR1 SGHAT and CDR2 FQNNGV. The V end lost 3 bases, the J end lost 9 bases, and 9 bases lay between the germline ends. CDR3 amino acids: CASSLYFWQYF. The CDR3, as DNA: TGTGCCAGCAGCTTGTATTTTTGGCAGTACTTC.

V is TRBV5-6 and J is TRBJ2-5; D ambiguous. The germline V gene has CDR1 SGHDT and CDR2 YYEEEE. Trimming cost V 5 bases and J 1 base, with 9 bases left between them. This CDR3 has 13 residues. This CDR3 reads CASRGSLQETQYF. In DNA, the CDR3 is TGTGCCAGCAGGGGCAGCCTCCAAGAGACCCAGTACTTC.

This clonotype was found many times. The chain is built from TRBV7-2 and TRBJ1-6, with TRBD1 as a possible D gene (6 bases). V gave up 5 bases and J gave up 11 bases, with 16 bases separating them. The CDR3 runs 14 residues. Germline-derived CDR1 and CDR2 are SGHTA and FQGNSA. CDR3 sequence (DNA): TGTGCCAGCAGCCATGCCGGGACACTCCCACCCCTCCACTTT. It specifies CASSHAGTLPPLHF.

There are many counts of this clonotype. V and J are TRBV19 and TRBJ1-5; 8 bases match TRBD1. Germline CDR1 is LNHDA and CDR2 is SQIVND (reference sequence). The CDR3 contains 15 residues. V trimming: 6 bases; J trimming: 6 bases; junction bases outside the gene matches: 10. The CDR3 sequence: CASRGGRGQSQPQHF. Here the CDR3 DNA reads TGTGCCAGTAGGGGCGGCAGGGGGCAGAGTCAGCCCCAGCATTTT.

In regard to this clonotype: A read error may produce the germline difference seen at one junction end. The chain recombines TRBV11-1 with TRBJ1-3; 7 nucleotides match TRBD1. The CDR3 runs 16 residues. Germline V gene lookup returns CDR1 SGHAT and CDR2 FQDESV (reference sequence). The CDR3, as DNA: TGTACCAGCAGACGAATCAGGGGGTCGGGAGGAAACACCATATATTTT. Translated: CTSRRIRGSGGNTIYF.

This clonotype occurred many times. V and J are TRBV29-1 and TRBJ1-2; TRBD1 agrees at 7 bases. The trim removed 7 bases at V and 3 bases at J, leaving 11 bases unmatched. The germline gives CDR1 SQVTM, CDR2 ANQGSEA. The CDR3 sequence is 14 residues long. The CDR3 loop is CSGGGLTVDYGYTF. For the CDR3, the DNA is TGCAGCGGAGGGGGCCTGACAGTGGACTATGGCTACACCTTC. The entire variable domain, with the rest obtained from reference TRBV29-1 and TRBJ1-2, is as follows: SAVISQKPSRDICQRGTSLTIQCQVDSQVTMMFWYRQQPGQSLTLIATANQGSEATYESGFVIDKFPISRPNLTFSTLTVSNMSPEDSSIYLCSGGGLTVDYGYTFGSGTRLTVV.

The V and J genes are TRBV25-1 and TRBJ1-1; D is ambiguous. Trimming left V 3 bases short and J 2 bases short, with 16 bases between. CDR1 and CDR2 from the germline V gene are MGHDK and SYGVNS. CDR3 length: 16 residues. CDR3 DNA sequence: TGTGCCAGCAGTGATACCCGGAGCTCTGGAAACACTGAAGCTTTCTTT. It yields the protein CASSDTRSSGNTEAFF.

This CDR3 reads CSVRRTGNTEAFF. CDR3 DNA: TGCAGCGTTCGGAGGACAGGGAACACTGAAGCTTTCTTT. This chain links TRBV29-1 with TRBJ1-1; 7 nucleotides match TRBD1. CDR1 SQVTM and CDR2 ANQGSEA come from the germline V gene. The CDR3 is 13 amino acids. V lost 5 bases, J lost 1 base, and 4 bases stayed unmatched.

About this clonotype itself: This could be a read error, since a much larger clone is one nucleotide away. The chain recombines TRBV19 with TRBJ2-3, with D perhaps being TRBD1 or TRBD2 (5 bases each). V shed 4 bases and J shed 8 bases, with 10 bases lying between them. The CDR3 length is 12 residues. Germline V gene data show CDR1 as LNHDA and CDR2 as SQIVND (reference sequence). As DNA, the CDR3 is TGTGCCAGTAGTAGCAGGGCGGGTACGCAGTATTTT. Its protein is CASSSRAGTQYF.

This clonotype was recorded many times. This chain's CDR3 is CAISGGQSRVERTGELFF. CDR3 bases: TGTGCCATCAGTGGGGGACAGAGCAGGGTGGAGCGAACCGGGGAGCTGTTTTTT. The rearrangement uses TRBV10-3 and TRBJ2-2; 7 bases align to TRBD1. Trimming took 4 bases from V and 5 from J; bases not matched to a gene: 16. The CDR3 loop spans 18 amino acids. CDR1 is ENHRY and CDR2 is SYGVKD in the germline V gene.

This clonotype has just a few counts. Written as DNA, the CDR3 is TGTGCCAGCAAGTGGCTCGAGGGGGGGACAGATACGCAGTATTTT. Residues: CASKWLEGGTDTQYF. The chain combines TRBV2 with TRBJ2-3; D possibly corresponds to TRBD2 (7 bases). The CDR3 length is 15 residues. Trimming shortened V by 7 bases and J by 3 bases, and 17 bases separated the two germline ends. Looked up from germline, CDR1 is SNHLY and CDR2 is FYNNEI.

In its sample, this clonotype was seen many times. The V and J genes are TRBV24-1 and TRBJ1-4; 7 bases fit TRBD1. Looked up from germline, CDR1 is KGHDR and CDR2 is SFDVKD. The junction had 8 bases not matched to a gene; V was cut back by 2 bases and J by 3 bases. The CDR3 is 17 residues long. The CDR3 bases are TGTGCCACCAGTGATTCGACAGGGATAGGGGCTAATGAAAAACTGTTTTTT. Amino acids: CATSDSTGIGANEKLFF.

The sample holds many counts of this clonotype. Here the CDR3 reads CASNSGGTGPLGQYF. DNA for the CDR3: TGTGCCAGCAATTCGGGTGGGACAGGGCCACTTGGGCAGTACTTC. The V gene is TRBV2, the J gene TRBJ2-7; the match to TRBD1 covers 9 bases. The CDR3 sequence is 15 residues long. The J segment lost 9 bases and the V segment lost 7 bases, leaving 16 bases of the junction unmatched. The germline gives CDR1 SNHLY, CDR2 FYNNEI.

This chain links TRBV18 with TRBJ1-2; D gene uncertain. Trimming removed 2 bases at V and 1 base at J, with 8 bases between. The CDR3 contains 14 residues. The germline CDR1 and CDR2 sequences are KGHSH and LQKENI. The DNA for the CDR3 is TGTGCCAGCTCACCAGACGAGAATAACTATGGCTACACCTTC. This encodes CASSPDENNYGYTF.

This clonotype has ten or more counts. V usage is TRBV12-3 or TRBV12-4 and J usage is TRBJ2-7; D is ambiguous. V lost 5 bases and J 7 bases, leaving 12 bases between the germline ends. The CDR3 loop spans 12 amino acids. CDR3 bases: TGTGCCAGCAGTATCGATGTAAGGGAGCAGTACTTC. Its protein product is CASSIDVREQYF.

At least ten counts were recorded for this clonotype. This chain uses TRBV9 with TRBJ1-2; 8 nucleotides match TRBD1. This CDR3 has 16 residues. Germline loops: CDR1 SGDLS, CDR2 YYNGEE. J was trimmed by 4 bases and V by 4 bases; bases with no gene match: 12. CDR3 amino acids: CASSFGQGGEGYGYTF. The DNA of the CDR3 is TGTGCCAGCAGCTTCGGACAGGGAGGAGAGGGCTATGGCTACACCTTC.

About this clonotype: Given a much more abundant clone one base away, this may be a read error. CDR3 sequence: CASNEGVRDTQYF. CDR3 nucleotide sequence: TGTGCCAGTAATGAGGGGGTGCGAGATACGCAGTATTTT. This chain connects TRBV19 to TRBJ2-3, with D perhaps TRBD1 (6 bases). Between the trimmed V and J ends, which lost 7 bases and 5 bases, there was a span of 13 bases. Germline V gives CDR1 LNHDA, CDR2 SQIVND (reference sequence). CDR3 length: 13 residues.

This clonotype occurred many times. The chain couples TRBV10-3 to TRBJ1-5; 7 bases agree with TRBD1. Germline V gene data show CDR1 as ENHRY and CDR2 as SYGVKD. The V segment lost 2 bases and the J segment 0 bases; nucleotides outside the gene matches: 1. The CDR3 is 15 residues long. The CDR3 DNA follows: TGTGCCATCAGTGAGGGACAGGATAGCAATCAGCCCCAGCATTTT. Translated: CAISEGQDSNQPQHF.